The TCR beta chain described here comes from a study of human CD8 memory T cell subsets. The study, taken as a whole, reports: Estimates computed with Chao1 suggested greater diversity in stem-like memory T cells than in precursor exhausted T cells.

Germline CDR1 and CDR2: MNHEY and SVGAGI. The CDR3 consists of 15 residues. Comment on this clonotype: The antigen remains unidentified.

It was negative magnetic separation that enriched the total CD8+ T cells. UMI-labeled 5' RACE yielded the TCR beta libraries. TCRdb re-called the 5' RACE reads and catalogs CDR3 proteins one per entry, DNA excluded. The repertoire table contains under 6,500 distinct CDR3 sequences. The J gene is TRBJ2-3, the V gene TRBV6-5; TCRdb picks TRBD1, but there is no DNA to check that call. This TCR came from a human donor in good health. Sequenced sample: CD8+ effector memory T cells (TEM) sorted from PBMCs. Subset noted: effector memory CD8 T cells, CCR7- CD45RO+ CD95+. The CDR3 loop reads CASSYTWTETDTQYF.